The 10 T cell receptor beta chains listed next were all sequenced from one sample in a study of cytomegalovirus exposure and HLA in healthy donors. PCR primers comprised 60 Vbeta and 13 Jbeta primers. The protocol was immunoSEQ multiplex PCR, while the TCRdb copy is restricted to in-frame clones and leaves out a portion. Among tens of thousands of clones listed, just under 90% were seen once. The sequenced sample was PBMCs. Every receptor here comes from a man aged 18 to 29 in good health and CMV-seronegative.

This clone occurred once. The rearrangement uses TRBV5-1 and TRBJ2-1; maybe TRBD2 (5 bases). CDR1 is SGHRS, CDR2 YFSETQ, per germline. CDR3 length: 15 residues. The V and J ends lost 1 base and 4 bases respectively, with 12 bases between them. The CDR3 DNA reads TGCGCCAGCAGCTTGTTTACTAGGGCGTACAATGAGCAGTTCTTC. It yields the protein CASSLFTRAYNEQFF.

The V gene is TRBV19, the J gene TRBJ1-4; tentative D call: TRBD1 (6 bases). Per germline, CDR1 LNHDA and CDR2 SQIVND (reference sequence). With 4 bases removed from V and 5 bases from J, the gap between germline ends came to 17 bases. The CDR3 totals 16 residues. The CDR3 loop is CASSTYYRQDNEKLFF. The CDR3 region has the DNA TGTGCCAGTAGTACCTACTACCGACAGGACAATGAAAAACTGTTTTTT.

This clone was observed a few times. The chain recombines TRBV5-4 with TRBJ2-1, with a tentative D call TRBD1 (5 bases). The CDR3 is 15 amino acids. Germline V CDR1 and CDR2: SGHNT, YYREEE (reference sequence). Trimming shortened V by 0 bases and J by 0 bases, and 7 bases separated the two germline ends. The CDR3 region has the DNA TGTGCCAGCAGCTTGGCAGGGCTCTCCTACAATGAGCAGTTCTTC. Translating it yields CASSLAGLSYNEQFF.

The chain has TRBV9 and TRBJ2-2; D may be TRBD1 (6 bases). CDR3 length: 14 residues. Deletions cut 3 bases from V and 4 bases from J, with 10 bases between. CDR1 SGDLS and CDR2 YYNGEE come from the germline V gene. DNA for the CDR3: TGTGCCAGCAGCGGCAGGGGTAGCACCGGGGAGCTGTTTTTT. This sequence encodes CASSGRGSTGELFF. Drawing the rest from reference TRBV9 and TRBJ2-2, the complete variable domain is DSGVTQTPKHLITATGQRVTLRCSPRSGDLSVYWYQQSLDQGLQFLIQYYNGEERAKGNILERFSAQQFPDLHSELNLSSLELGDSALYFCASSGRGSTGELFFGEGSRLTVL.

This clone appeared a single time. The genes are TRBV28 and TRBJ1-5, with TRBD1 matching 9 bases. With V trimmed by 6 bases and J by 0 bases, 9 bases remained unmatched. Germline CDR1 MDHEN, CDR2 SYDVKM. CDR3 length equals 17 residues. The CDR3 nucleotides read TGTGCCAGCAGCTCCGGGACAGGGATCTATAGCAATCAGCCCCAGCATTTT. The encoded protein is CASSSGTGIYSNQPQHF. Drawing the rest from reference TRBV28 and TRBJ1-5, the complete variable domain is DVKVTQSSRYLVKRTGEKVFLECVQDMDHENMFWYRQDPGLGLRLIYFSYDVKMKEKGDIPEGYSVSREKKERFSLILESASTNQTSMYLCASSSGTGIYSNQPQHFGDGTRLSIL.

The CDR3 bases are TGCGCCAGCACCGACAGGGGCTCGAACACTGAAGCTTTCTTT. Translated, it gives CASTDRGSNTEAFF. The chain carries TRBV5-1 and TRBJ1-1, with 8 bases aligning to TRBD1. V shed 6 bases and J 1 base; nucleotides not matched to a gene: 5. Germline CDR1 SGHRS, CDR2 YFSETQ. This CDR3 is built from 14 residues.

The CDR3, as DNA: TGTGCCACCAGCAGAGATCTGGGAAGCGGTAATGAAAAACTGTTTTTT. Its protein product is CATSRDLGSGNEKLFF. This rearrangement joins TRBV15 to TRBJ1-4; D ambiguous. V lost 0 bases and J 4 bases, leaving 12 bases between the germline ends. This CDR3 is built from 16 residues. Germline loops: CDR1 LNHNV, CDR2 YYDKDF (reference sequence).

This rearrangement joins TRBV28 to TRBJ1-3; D is ambiguous. The CDR3 covers 15 residues. Trimming pared 4 bases from V and 0 bases from J, leaving 10 bases between. Germline V gene lookup returns CDR1 MDHEN and CDR2 SYDVKM. CDR3: CASSSRPLSGNTIYF. The CDR3 DNA reads as TGTGCCAGCAGTTCGCGGCCACTCTCTGGAAACACCATATATTTT.

The chain is built from TRBV7-9 and TRBJ1-4; 9 bases match TRBD1. Trimming cost V 0 bases and J 8 bases; bases outside gene matches: 7. Per the germline V gene, CDR1 is SEHNR and CDR2 is FQNEAQ (reference sequence). This CDR3 has 16 residues. CDR3 amino acids: CASSLASGQGREKLFF. The CDR3 DNA reads TGTGCCAGCAGCTTAGCCTCGGGACAGGGTCGAGAAAAACTGTTTTTT.

The chain carries TRBV30 and TRBJ1-6; possible D gene TRBD1, 5 bases. The CDR3 has 15 residues. Trimming shortened V by 1 base and J by 2 bases, and 9 bases separated the two germline ends. In germline, CDR1 is GTSNPN, CDR2 SVGIG (reference sequence). CDR3 residues: CAWSAETAYNSPLHF. The CDR3 DNA is TGTGCCTGGAGTGCCGAGACAGCCTATAATTCACCCCTCCACTTT.